This T cell receptor (beta chain) came from a study of cytomegalovirus exposure and HLA in healthy donors. Study-wide results and caveats: A missense variant in DCLRE1C was later tied to TCR beta V- and J-gene trimming. Excluded: some indistinguishable V segments such as TRBV6-2 and TRBV6-3. Serostatus for CMV was the only available immune exposure information. The authors confirmed in vitro that three CMV-associated chains were specific for CMV antigens.

The CDR3 is 17 amino acids. Germline CDR1 is SGHDN and CDR2 is FVKESK. Trimming left V 1 base short and J 0 bases short, with 15 bases between. Turning to this clone: What it recognizes is unknown.

The PCR used 60 Vbeta and 13 Jbeta primers. Assay used: immunoSEQ multiplex PCR; TCRdb lists only in-frame clones, some missing. The sample lists approximately 130,000 clones, roughly 79% seen once, with roughly 1.8% in the top ten. Sequencing was performed on PBMCs. This clonotype originated in a woman aged 45 to 65 in good health and CMV-seronegative. The J gene is TRBJ1-2, the V gene TRBV14, with a possible D match to TRBD1 (6 bases). The CDR3 sequence is CASSQATGPAANYGYTF. The CDR3 DNA reads TGTGCCAGCAGCCAAGCGACAGGTCCTGCAGCTAACTATGGCTACACCTTC.